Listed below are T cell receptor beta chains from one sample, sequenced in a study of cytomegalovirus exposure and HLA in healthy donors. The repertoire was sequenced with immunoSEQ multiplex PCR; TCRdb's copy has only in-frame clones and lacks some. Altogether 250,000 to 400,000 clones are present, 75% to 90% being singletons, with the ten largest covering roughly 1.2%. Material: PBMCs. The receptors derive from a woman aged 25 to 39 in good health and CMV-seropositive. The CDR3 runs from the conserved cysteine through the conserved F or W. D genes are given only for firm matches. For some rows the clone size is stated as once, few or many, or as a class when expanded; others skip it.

CASSYPAGPGELFF,TGTGCCAGCAGTTACCCCGCAGGGCCCGGGGAGCTGTTTTTT,TRBV6-6,TRBJ2-2,.,.
CSVEMDTETQYF,TGCAGCGTTGAGATGGACACGGAGACCCAGTACTTC,TRBV29-1,TRBJ2-5,.,.
CASSVGGGAIGTEQYF,TGTGCCAGCAGCGTAGGTGGGGGGGCAATCGGTACCGAGCAGTACTTC,TRBV9,TRBJ2-7,.,.
CASGLVLTGEGDGYTF,TGTGCTAGTGGTTTGGTACTGACCGGGGAGGGAGATGGCTACACCTTC,TRBV12-5,TRBJ1-2,.,.
CASSLVGGIEAFF,TGTGCCAGCAGCTTAGTTGGAGGGATTGAAGCTTTCTTT,TRBV7-2,TRBJ1-1,.,.
CASSLGTSGRATGELFF,TGTGCCAGCAGCTTAGGGACTAGCGGGAGAGCCACCGGGGAGCTGTTTTTT,TRBV28,TRBJ2-2,.,TRBD2
CASRSRDGGNQPQHF,TGTGCCAGCAGGTCCAGGGATGGGGGCAATCAGCCCCAGCATTTT,TRBV5-8,TRBJ1-5,.,.
CASSYGNSRSETQYF,TGTGCCAGCAGTTACGGAAACTCTAGGTCGGAGACCCAGTACTTC,TRBV6-5,TRBJ2-5,.,.
CASSKDRESNYGYTF,TGCGCCAGCAGCAAGGACAGGGAGAGTAACTATGGCTACACCTTC,TRBV5-1,TRBJ1-2,.,TRBD1
CAWRPDGNTEAFF,TGTGCCTGGAGGCCAGACGGGAACACTGAAGCTTTCTTT,TRBV30,TRBJ1-1,once,.
CASSERTMNTEAFF,TGTGCCAGCAGTGAAAGGACGATGAACACTGAAGCTTTCTTT,TRBV2,TRBJ1-1,.,.
CASGLVHGGLGTEAFF,TGTGCTAGTGGTTTGGTACATGGGGGGCTCGGTACTGAAGCTTTCTTT,TRBV12-5,TRBJ1-1,few,.
CASRKQGVNQPQHF,TGTGCCAGCAGAAAACAGGGAGTCAATCAGCCCCAGCATTTT,TRBV6-5,TRBJ1-5,.,.
CASSSGLNQPQHF,TGTGCCAGCAGCTCCGGGCTCAATCAGCCCCAGCATTTT,TRBV5-4,TRBJ1-5,.,.
CAWSPTGRETQYF,TGTGCCTGGAGCCCGACAGGCCGGGAGACCCAGTACTTC,TRBV30,TRBJ2-5,few,.
CASSLPGVQNIQYF,TGTGCCAGCAGCTTACCGGGAGTCCAAAACATTCAGTACTTC,TRBV5-8,TRBJ2-4,.,.
CASSLGQLGHLNAGELFF,TGTGCCAGCAGCTTAGGCCAGCTAGGTCATTTGAACGCCGGGGAGCTGTTTTTT,TRBV13,TRBJ2-2,once,.
CSVEGSQLDVDTEAFF,TGCAGCGTTGAGGGGAGTCAATTAGATGTCGACACTGAAGCTTTCTTT,TRBV29-1,TRBJ1-1,.,.
CASSGAGVATNEKLFF,TGTGCCAGCAGCGGGGCGGGGGTTGCAACTAATGAAAAACTGTTTTTT,TRBV27,TRBJ1-4,.,.
CSVDEQRLTEAFF,TGCAGCGTTGACGAGCAGAGGTTAACTGAAGCTTTCTTT,TRBV29-1,TRBJ1-1,few,.
CASSLAPSGNTIYF,TGTGCCAGCAGCTTAGCGCCCTCTGGAAACACCATATATTTT,TRBV11-2,TRBJ1-3,.,.
CASSELTGANNEKLFF,TGTGCCAGCAGTGAACTAACAGGAGCCAATAATGAAAAACTGTTTTTT,TRBV25-1,TRBJ1-4,.,.
CASSLGVTGQETQYF,TGTGCCAGCAGCTTAGGGGTGACAGGGCAAGAGACCCAGTACTTC,TRBV7-9,TRBJ2-5,once,TRBD1
CASSVDAGSRAGELFF,TGTGCCAGCAGCGTAGATGCGGGGAGTCGGGCCGGGGAGCTGTTTTTT,TRBV9,TRBJ2-2,.,.
CASARRSGGGNEQFF,TGTGCCAGCGCTCGGAGGTCGGGAGGAGGCAATGAGCAGTTCTTC,TRBV27,TRBJ2-1,.,TRBD2